This is a list of T cell receptor beta chains from one sample in a study of T cell responses to AZD1222 COVID-19 vaccine. TCRdb keeps only in-frame clones here, not all; method: immunoSEQ multiplex PCR. Seen here are under 200,000 clones, more than 80% observed once, and the top ten hold around 3.8%. The sample consisted of peripheral blood, taken on day 0 of AZD1222 vaccination. Every receptor here comes from an adult in good health. Each CDR3 is given with its conserved first and last residue.

15	TRBV2	TRBJ2-2	CASRVENLNTGELFF
13	TRBV12-3/TRBV12-4	TRBJ2-1	CASRKIAYNEQFF
13	TRBV10-2	TRBJ2-1	CACSGSSYNEQFF
15	TRBV18	TRBJ1-5	CASSPGRGNYQPQHF
15	TRBV4-1	TRBJ1-1	CASSSKGLMNTEAFF
16	TRBV10-3	TRBJ2-3	CAISESLAPSTDTQYF
16	TRBV11-2	TRBJ2-3	CASSLQSLRGTDTQYF
11	TRBV29-1	TRBJ1-2	CSVDRGYGYTF
17	TRBV19	TRBJ1-5	CASSIAAGQGSWRPQHF
13	TRBV2	TRBJ1-1	CASNRAPTTEAFF